This entry lists 15 T cell receptor beta chains sequenced from one sample in a study of blood T cells in healthy people across ages. A sample-barcoded 5' primer and a J-beta primer mix were used in a second PCR of roughly 6 to 11 cycles. Each CDR3 protein is one row after TCRdb ran MiXCR on the 5' RACE reads. The data hold 1.5 million to 2 million distinct CDR3 sequences, with roughly 52% observed a single time. Sequenced material: blood. The receptors shown here come from a woman aged 40 to 49 in good health.

This clonotype was seen a few times. For the CDR3, the DNA is TGTGCCAGCAGTCCCGGGACAGGGGGTGGTGATACGCAGTATTTT. Translation gives CASSPGTGGGDTQYF. This rearrangement joins TRBV27 to TRBJ2-3, with TRBD1 matching 11 bases. The germline V gene encodes CDR1 MNHEY and CDR2 SMNVEV (reference sequence). The CDR3 loop spans 15 amino acids. V gave up 5 bases and J gave up 6 bases; unmatched junction bases: 7.

This rearrangement joins TRBV29-1 to TRBJ1-2; 7 positions agree with TRBD1. CDR3 length: 12 residues. Trimming removed 5 bases from V and 4 bases from J; junction bases left unmatched: 4. CDR1 is SQVTM, CDR2 ANQGSEA, per germline. Here the CDR3 reads CSVTGVGYGYTF. CDR3 bases: TGCAGCGTTACAGGGGTAGGCTATGGCTACACCTTC.

The J gene is TRBJ1-2, the V gene TRBV2, with D tentatively TRBD1 (6 bases). The V and J ends lost 4 bases and 4 bases respectively, with 16 bases between them. Per germline, CDR1 SNHLY and CDR2 FYNNEI. The CDR3 loop spans 15 amino acids. In nucleotides, the CDR3 is TGTGCCAGCAGTGTTTACTCGGACAGAGTCTATGGCTACACCTTC. It codes for CASSVYSDRVYGYTF.

This clonotype was counted only a few times. The genes are TRBV20-1 and TRBJ2-5; 11 nucleotides agree with TRBD2. J was trimmed by 0 bases and V by 6 bases; bases with no gene match: 12. From germline, CDR1 is DFQATT and CDR2 SNEGSKA (reference sequence). The CDR3 loop spans 17 amino acids. Here the CDR3 DNA reads TGCAGTGCCAGGAGACTACTAGCGGGGGCCAACCAAGAGACCCAGTACTTC. Protein product: CSARRLLAGANQETQYF.

The V gene is TRBV6-2 or TRBV6-3, the J gene TRBJ2-4; possibly TRBD2 for D (6 bases). Trimming cost V 5 bases and J 5 bases, with 19 bases left between them. CDR1 and CDR2 from the germline V gene are MNHEY and SVGEGT. This CDR3 has 16 residues. The CDR3 spells CASSRPPGLYENIQYF. DNA for the CDR3: TGTGCCAGCAGTCGCCCCCCGGGACTGTACGAAAACATTCAGTACTTC.

This clonotype has only a few counts. The chain is built from TRBV20-1 and TRBJ2-4; TRBD2 aligns across 9 bases. The V gene's germline CDR1 is DFQATT and CDR2 SNEGSKA (reference sequence). The CDR3 loop spans 15 amino acids. With V trimmed by 4 bases and J by 3 bases, 7 bases remained unmatched. CDR3 nucleotide sequence: TGCAGTGCTACACCTAGCGGGGATGACAAAAACATTCAGTACTTC. Translating it yields CSATPSGDDKNIQYF.

This clonotype occurred a few times. The V and J genes are TRBV20-1 and TRBJ2-1; D is ambiguous. The germline V and J ends were trimmed by 7 bases and 2 bases, with 15 bases remaining between them. From germline, CDR1 is DFQATT and CDR2 SNEGSKA (reference sequence). There are 14 residues in the CDR3. CDR3 residues: CSVRPRGPYNEQFF. Here the CDR3 DNA reads TGCAGTGTAAGACCCCGCGGTCCCTACAATGAGCAGTTCTTC.

This clonotype has at least ten counts. The chain uses TRBV7-2 and TRBJ2-1; 7 nucleotides match TRBD2. This CDR3 is built from 17 residues. J gave up 7 bases and V 5 bases, and 17 bases lay outside the gene matches. CDR1 and CDR2 (germline): SGHTA, FQGNSA. The CDR3 region is CASSTRPGLAVINEQFF. CDR3 in DNA: TGTGCCAGCAGCACCCGCCCGGGGCTAGCGGTGATAAATGAGCAGTTCTTC.

This sequence joins TRBV12-3 or TRBV12-4 and TRBJ1-5; D gene unclear. The CDR3 contains 13 residues. V was pared by 4 bases and J by 6 bases, with 10 bases between. The CDR3 loop is CASSSEGGQPQHF. The CDR3 DNA reads TGTGCCAGCAGTTCCGAAGGAGGTCAGCCCCAGCATTTT.

V and J are TRBV4-1 and TRBJ2-7, with TRBD1 matching 10 bases. V was clipped by 0 bases and J by 3 bases; unmatched bases: 11. Germline V gene sequence: CDR1 MGHRA, CDR2 YSYEKL. The CDR3 is 18 amino acids. As DNA, the CDR3 is TGCGCCAGCAGCCAAGATCCGAATAGGGGACAGGGGAACTACGAGCAGTACTTC. As protein: CASSQDPNRGQGNYEQYF.

Concerning this clonotype: It may be a read error: a sequence one base away is much more abundant. The CDR3 spells CASRGDSQETQYF. The DNA for the CDR3 is TGTGCCAGCAGGGGGGACAGCCAAGAGACCCAGTACTTC. The chain recombines TRBV13 with TRBJ2-5; TRBD1 agrees at 7 bases. The germline CDR1 and CDR2 sequences are PRHDT and FYEKMQ (reference sequence). V gave up 6 bases and J gave up 1 base; unmatched junction bases: 2. The CDR3 is 13 residues long.

The CDR3 loop is CARSNTEAFF. DNA of the CDR3: TGTGCCAGATCGAACACTGAAGCTTTCTTT. V is TRBV27 and J is TRBJ1-1; D is unresolved. The germline gives CDR1 MNHEY, CDR2 SMNVEV (reference sequence). V was cut by 9 bases and J by 1 base, with 3 bases left in between. There are 10 residues in the CDR3.

This chain connects TRBV4-2 to TRBJ2-1; 7 bases agree with TRBD2. CDR3 length equals 15 residues. Germline CDR1 reads LGHNA; CDR2 reads YNFKEQ. V dropped 6 bases and J dropped 5; count of bases not matched to a gene: 10. The CDR3 DNA reads TGTGCCAGCAGGGGCCGTGGGGGGGGTGACAATGAGCAGTTCTTC. Translating it yields CASRGRGGGDNEQFF.

On this clonotype: The junction departs from germline at one end; a sequencing error may be responsible. The V gene is TRBV14, the J gene TRBJ2-3; the match to TRBD1 covers 8 bases. The CDR3 runs 17 residues. Germline CDR1 and CDR2: SGHDN and FVKESK. CDR3 amino acids: CACSQHERDRGTDTQYF. For the CDR3, the DNA is TGTGCCTGCAGCCAACACGAGCGAGACAGGGGTACAGATACGCAGTATTTT.

The J gene is TRBJ2-2, the V gene TRBV20-1; no clear D gene. Trimming left V 3 bases short and J 3 bases short, with 14 bases between. The CDR3 has 15 residues. Looked up from germline, CDR1 is DFQATT and CDR2 is SNEGSKA (reference sequence). The CDR3 reads CSASGVDLYTGELFF. The CDR3 coding sequence is TGCAGTGCTAGTGGAGTGGATTTGTACACCGGGGAGCTGTTTTTT.